The T cell receptor (beta chain) under discussion was sequenced for a study of blood T cell repertoires in COVID-19. This clone has just one count. The CDR3 is 14 amino acids. The ends were cut back, 0 bases at V and 1 base at J, with 7 bases in the middle. Germline V gene lookup returns CDR1 SGHNT and CDR2 YENEEA. This table comes from immunoSEQ multiplex PCR, and its TCRdb copy is limited to in-frame clones, with some not included. The sample records about 160,000 clones, roughly 90% being singletons. The specimen sequenced was peripheral blood. This rearrangement joins TRBV11-3 to TRBJ2-7; tentative D call: TRBD1 (5 bases). The source of this sequence is a young man with COVID-19, enrolled during active disease. The CDR3 sequence: CASSLDAGSYEQYF. The DNA for the CDR3 is TGTGCCAGCAGCTTAGATGCAGGGTCCTACGAGCAGTACTTC.